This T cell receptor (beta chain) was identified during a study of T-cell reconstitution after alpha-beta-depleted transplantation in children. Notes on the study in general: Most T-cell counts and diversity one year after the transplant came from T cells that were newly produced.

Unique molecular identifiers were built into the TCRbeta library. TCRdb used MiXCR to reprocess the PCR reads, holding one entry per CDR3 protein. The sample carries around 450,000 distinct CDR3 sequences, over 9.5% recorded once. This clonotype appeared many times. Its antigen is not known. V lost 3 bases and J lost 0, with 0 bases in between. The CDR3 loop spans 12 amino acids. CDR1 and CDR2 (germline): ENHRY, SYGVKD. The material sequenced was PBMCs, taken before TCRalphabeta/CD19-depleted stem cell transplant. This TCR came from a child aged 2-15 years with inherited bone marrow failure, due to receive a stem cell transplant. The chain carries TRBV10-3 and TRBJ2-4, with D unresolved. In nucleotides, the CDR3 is TGTGCCATCAGTGAAGCCAAAAACATTCAGTACTTC. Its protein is CAISEAKNIQYF.